These T cell receptor beta chains were read from a single sample in a study of control samples from healthy donors and cancer patients. Method: immunoSEQ multiplex PCR; TCRdb's copy keeps in-frame clones and lacks some. The table has 190,000 or so clones, roughly 93% seen once; the top ten hold more than 1.1%. The source material was blood. The receptors here all came from a man between 18 and 29 years old in good health. Each CDR3 is given with its conserved first and last residue. Fields, in order: D gene, J gene, V gene, CDR3 DNA, CDR3 protein. D genes are given only for firm matches.

NA,TRBJ2-5,TRBV15,TGTGCCCGCCCTTCGGAGGTCCAAGAGACCCAGTACTTC,CARPSEVQETQYF
TRBD2,TRBJ2-7,TRBV5-1,TGCGCCAGCAGCTTAGGGGCGGGGGGCGTCTACGAGCAGTACTTC,CASSLGAGGVYEQYF
NA,TRBJ1-1,TRBV3-1/TRBV3-2,TGTGCCAGCAGCCTCAGGGGAATCGGAGCTTTCTTT,CASSLRGIGAFF
NA,TRBJ1-2,TRBV30,TGTGCCTGGAGGGACCGGGCCCGCGCTATCGGGGGCTACACCTTC,CAWRDRARAIGGYTF
NA,TRBJ2-3,TRBV3-1/TRBV3-2,TGTGCCAGCAGCCAAGGCTCGGGGGGCAGGAGAGATACGCAGTATTTT,CASSQGSGGRRDTQYF
NA,TRBJ2-1,TRBV7-3,TGTGCCAGCAGCGGCCTTGGGACTTCCCGTCCCTCCTACAATGAGCAGTTCTTC,CASSGLGTSRPSYNEQFF
NA,TRBJ2-7,TRBV2,TGTGCCAGCAGTGATGAGGGGATCCGCTCCTACGAGCAGTACTTC,CASSDEGIRSYEQYF
NA,TRBJ2-5,TRBV11-2,TGTGCCAGCAGCTTAGAACCTCAAGAGACCCAGTACTTC,CASSLEPQETQYF
TRBD1,TRBJ2-4,TRBV28,TGTGCCAGCGCTACTGGACAGGGGGACATTCAGTACTTC,CASATGQGDIQYF
TRBD2,TRBJ2-2,TRBV7-9,TGTGCCAGCAGCTTAGAGAGGACTAGCGGGGGCCCCCGGCTGTTTTTT,CASSLERTSGGPRLFF
NA,TRBJ2-5,TRBV5-8,TGTGCCAGCAGCCCCTGGCATTTGACAGAACAAGAGACCCAGTACTTC,CASSPWHLTEQETQYF